The entry below gives a single T cell receptor (beta chain) sequence along with its context. Its antigen remains unknown. The sample originates from a study of Graves' ophthalmopathy and Graves' hyperthyroidism. Notes on the study in general: A 13-signature model separated ophthalmopathy from stable hyperthyroidism, just under 90% sensitivity, approximately 80% specificity. Detection in blood was also observed for most expanded thyroid clonotypes above 0.001 frequency.

CDR3 size: 13 residues. The germline V and J ends were trimmed by 6 bases and 4 bases, with 12 bases remaining between them. Germline V gene data show CDR1 as SNHLY and CDR2 as FYNNEI. Patients were diagnosed from clinical symptoms, serum thyroxine, TRAb, thyroid ultrasound and orbital computed tomography. Using RNA transcripts, the TCR beta CDR3 regions were amplified. Second-round multiplex PCR came after a first-round RT-PCR that employed HTBI primers. TCRdb fed the multiplex PCR reads into MiXCR, producing one record per CDR3 protein. The sample has around 1.1 million distinct CDR3 sequences; less than 45% are singletons.

The clonotype was recovered from an adult man with Graves' hyperthyroidism. J is TRBJ1-1 and V is TRBV2, with D tentatively TRBD1 (5 bases). Sequencing was performed on peripheral blood or thyroid tissue (not recorded which). The CDR3 DNA reads TGTGCCAGCAGCCAAGCAGGGTTCACTGAAGCTTTCTTT. As protein: CASSQAGFTEAFF.